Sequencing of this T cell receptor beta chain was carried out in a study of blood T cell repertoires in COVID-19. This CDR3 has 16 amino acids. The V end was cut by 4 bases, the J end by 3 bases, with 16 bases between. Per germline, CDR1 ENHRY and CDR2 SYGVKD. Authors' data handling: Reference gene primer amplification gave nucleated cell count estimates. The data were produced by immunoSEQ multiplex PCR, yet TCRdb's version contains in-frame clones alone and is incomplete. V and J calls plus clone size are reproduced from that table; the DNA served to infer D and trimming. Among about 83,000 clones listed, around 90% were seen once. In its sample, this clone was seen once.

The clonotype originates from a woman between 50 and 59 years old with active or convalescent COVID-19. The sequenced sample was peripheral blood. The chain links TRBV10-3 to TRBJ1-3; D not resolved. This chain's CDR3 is CAISAVQTILGNTIYF. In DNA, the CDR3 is TGTGCCATCAGTGCGGTCCAAACCATACTTGGAAACACCATATATTTT.